The T cell receptor (beta chain) under discussion was sequenced for a study of blood T cell repertoires in COVID-19. The wider study: Samples representing acute and convalescent COVID-19 were sourced from the United States, Italy and Spain. The cDNA or gDNA used as material had been derived from T cells, B-cell-depleted T cells, or PBMCs.

The CDR3 consists of 18 residues. Germline assignment: CDR1 SGHTA and CDR2 FQGNSA. Germline trimming cut 0 bases from V and 5 bases from J; bases unmatched to any gene: 13. It was during active infection that Seattle patients were enrolled and then longitudinally followed. In the source study's methods: Amplification of reference gene primers was used by the study to estimate nucleated cell counts. The assay was immunoSEQ multiplex PCR, and TCRdb's table has in-frame clones only and misses some. For V, J and clone size, that table is used; D and trimming come from the DNA. This sample has over 90,000 clones, with about 90% found just once.

This rearrangement joins TRBV7-2 to TRBJ2-3; 8 nucleotides agree with TRBD1. Material for sequencing was peripheral blood. The receptor's source is a woman in her fifties or sixties with COVID-19, enrolled during active disease. DNA for the CDR3: TGTGCCAGCAGCTTAGCGCTAGGATCAGGGGGCGCTGGAGATACGCAGTATTTT. It encodes CASSLALGSGGAGDTQYF.